The T cell receptor (beta chain) under discussion was sequenced for a study of OX40 agonist ivuxolimab in advanced cancers. General observations from the study: Clonal expansion was among the lowest in partial responders at 0.1-3.0 mg/kg, especially CD8+.

V was cut by 1 base and J by 5 bases, with 16 bases left in between. Looked up from germline, CDR1 is SGHRS and CDR2 is YFSETQ. The CDR3 sequence is 15 residues long. Using immunoSEQ multiplex PCR, the repertoire was profiled, and TCRdb retains in-frame clones only, with some absent. The sample consists of tens of thousands of clones, approximately 88% of them appearing once. Points on this clone: Its antigen remains unidentified.

The chain carries TRBV5-1 and TRBJ2-7; D gene uncertain. The receptor was isolated from an adult with an advanced solid tumor such as melanoma, head and neck, liver or kidney cancer. The input for sequencing was CD4+ or CD8+ T cells sorted from blood, taken in a trial of the OX40 agonist ivuxolimab. CDR3 coding DNA: TGCGCCAGCAGCTTGATCGACTCGCCGAGCGACGAGCAGTACTTC. Its translation is CASSLIDSPSDEQYF.